The clone carrying this T cell receptor beta chain was observed a handful of times. The antigen is unknown. The data stem from a study of CD8 T cells in ankylosing spondylitis. Study observations and caveats: What seemed typical of ankylosing spondylitis blood was a TCR beta motif built from roughly eight highly homologous variants.

Via MiXCR, TCRdb re-called the 5' RACE reads, giving one row per CDR3 protein. The sample has approximately 540,000 distinct CDR3 sequences; roughly an eighth are singletons. CDR3 size: 15 residues. Trimming at V came to 4 bases and at J to 8 bases, leaving 10 bases not matched to a gene. CDR1 and CDR2 (germline): SNHLY, FYNNEI. This sequence joins TRBV2 and TRBJ2-1; 8 positions agree with TRBD1. Specimen: blood, either unsorted or a sorted T cell fraction (not recorded which). This receptor was taken from a male donor with ankylosing spondylitis. CDR3 loop: CASSGRTGIGDEQFF. The CDR3 bases are TGTGCCAGCAGTGGTAGGACAGGGATTGGTGATGAGCAGTTCTTC.